This T cell receptor (beta chain) was captured in a study of T cell repertoires in cytomegalovirus infection. Study in general: Evidence of both CMV infection and a matching HLA type came from public TCR beta signatures.

On this clonotype: What it binds is not known.

Using its own MiXCR run on the reads, TCRdb lists one record per CDR3 protein. The sample lists 95,000 to 120,000 distinct CDR3 sequences, 30% occurring once. This specimen consisted of CD8+ T cells from cultured PBMCs, obtained from culture after CMV antigen stimulation. The TCR sequence derives from a human donor in good health (CMV status not recorded). Some clones in this sample may be carry-over from other donors' samples.

This CDR3 is CASSPPRGDLGIQYF. CDR3 in DNA: TGTGCCAGCTCACCCCCCCGGGGGGACCTAGGCATTCAGTACTTC. This rearrangement joins TRBV18 to TRBJ2-4, with 7 nucleotides matching TRBD2. The CDR3 sequence is 15 residues long. V lost 3 bases, J lost 9 bases, and 11 bases stayed unmatched. Germline CDR1 and CDR2: KGHSH and LQKENI.